This is a list of T cell receptor beta chains from one sample in a study of patients and donors after allogeneic stem cell transplantation. Using its own MiXCR run on the RT-PCR reads, TCRdb lists one record per CDR3 protein. The sample holds 390,000 or so distinct CDR3 sequences, roughly 16% seen once. Sequencing was performed on blood, either unsorted or a sorted T cell fraction (not recorded which). These receptors were obtained from a human donor who was either an allogeneic HSCT recipient or a stem cell or donor lymphocyte infusion donor (not recorded which). It is not recorded whose cells these are; they may come from a transplant donor. CDR3s include the opening cysteine and the closing phenylalanine or tryptophan. The D gene is left open where the match is weak. Clone size, where shown, is once, few, many, or a class for clones that have expanded.

v_call: TRBV12-3/TRBV12-4; d_call: NA; j_call: TRBJ1-5; clone_size: many; cdr3_length: 15; cdr3_nt: TGTGCCAGCACCGGGGGAGGACCGGGCAATCAGCCCCAGCATTTT; cdr3_aa: CASTGGGPGNQPQHF
v_call: TRBV9; d_call: NA; j_call: TRBJ1-1; clone_size: few; cdr3_length: 16; cdr3_nt: TGTGCCAGCAGCGTAGCGGTTGGGCTGAAGAACACTGAAGCTTTCTTT; cdr3_aa: CASSVAVGLKNTEAFF
v_call: TRBV28; d_call: TRBD2; j_call: TRBJ2-1; clone_size: few; cdr3_length: 15; cdr3_nt: TGTGCCAGCAGGGATATAGCGGGAGAGGGTAGAGAGCAGTTCTTC; cdr3_aa: CASRDIAGEGREQFF
v_call: TRBV15; d_call: TRBD2; j_call: TRBJ2-3; clone_size: NA; cdr3_length: 17; cdr3_nt: TGTGCCACCAGCAGAGATCTGGGACTAGCGAAGGTAGATACGCAGTATTTT; cdr3_aa: CATSRDLGLAKVDTQYF
v_call: TRBV18; d_call: TRBD1; j_call: TRBJ1-1; clone_size: NA; cdr3_length: 13; cdr3_nt: TGTGCCAGCTCAAAACAGGGGTGGTCTGAAGCTTTCTTT; cdr3_aa: CASSKQGWSEAFF
v_call: TRBV11-2; d_call: TRBD2; j_call: TRBJ2-1; clone_size: NA; cdr3_length: 16; cdr3_nt: TGTGCCAGCAGCTTAGACCCCGGGACTAGCCCGGGGGAGCAGTTCTTC; cdr3_aa: CASSLDPGTSPGEQFF
v_call: TRBV12-3/TRBV12-4; d_call: TRBD2; j_call: TRBJ2-3; clone_size: many; cdr3_length: 15; cdr3_nt: TGTGCCAGCAGTTCACTAGCGGGGAGCACAGATACGCAGTATTTT; cdr3_aa: CASSSLAGSTDTQYF
v_call: TRBV5-6; d_call: NA; j_call: TRBJ1-2; clone_size: few; cdr3_length: 13; cdr3_nt: TGTGCCAGCAGCTTGAAGTTGGCGCGGGGCTACACCTTC; cdr3_aa: CASSLKLARGYTF
v_call: TRBV27; d_call: NA; j_call: TRBJ2-7; clone_size: NA; cdr3_length: 15; cdr3_nt: TGTGCCAGCAGTTTGACAGGTAAAGGAGGCTACGAGCAGTACTTC; cdr3_aa: CASSLTGKGGYEQYF
v_call: TRBV9; d_call: TRBD2; j_call: TRBJ2-7; clone_size: NA; cdr3_length: 16; cdr3_nt: TGTGCCAGCAGCCCTAGACGCGTAGCGGGCGACTACGAGCAGTACTTC; cdr3_aa: CASSPRRVAGDYEQYF
v_call: TRBV20-1; d_call: NA; j_call: TRBJ2-2; clone_size: NA; cdr3_length: 15; cdr3_nt: TGCAGTGCTAGTGCCCGACAGGTCGGCACCGGGGAGCTGTTTTTT; cdr3_aa: CSASARQVGTGELFF
v_call: TRBV9; d_call: NA; j_call: TRBJ1-3; clone_size: NA; cdr3_length: 16; cdr3_nt: TGTGCCAGCAGCGTAGGTACAGCCCACCCTGGAAACACCATATATTTT; cdr3_aa: CASSVGTAHPGNTIYF
v_call: TRBV6-6; d_call: TRBD1; j_call: TRBJ1-3; clone_size: NA; cdr3_length: 11; cdr3_nt: TGTGCCAGCTCAGGACAGGCCAACATATATTTT; cdr3_aa: CASSGQANIYF
v_call: TRBV5-6; d_call: TRBD1; j_call: TRBJ2-1; clone_size: few; cdr3_length: 17; cdr3_nt: TGTGCCAGCAGCATCGGACAGGGTCGCAGCTCCTACAATGAGCAGTTCTTC; cdr3_aa: CASSIGQGRSSYNEQFF
v_call: TRBV18; d_call: NA; j_call: TRBJ2-3; clone_size: few; cdr3_length: 16; cdr3_nt: TGTGCCAGCTCACCGCGATTAGCGGTAGAGACAGATACGCAGTATTTT; cdr3_aa: CASSPRLAVETDTQYF
v_call: TRBV7-3; d_call: TRBD2; j_call: TRBJ2-1; clone_size: NA; cdr3_length: 15; cdr3_nt: TGTGCCAGCAGCATAAGACTAGCGGGAGTCAATGAGCAGTTCTTC; cdr3_aa: CASSIRLAGVNEQFF
v_call: TRBV5-1; d_call: TRBD1; j_call: TRBJ1-1; clone_size: NA; cdr3_length: 15; cdr3_nt: TGCGCCAGCAGCTTCTCGGACAGGGGGCGCGGACCCGGTTTCTTT; cdr3_aa: CASSFSDRGRGPGFF
v_call: TRBV3-1; d_call: TRBD2; j_call: TRBJ2-3; clone_size: NA; cdr3_length: 17; cdr3_nt: TGTGCCAGCAGCCCCGTTGGGTCGGGGGGTAGCACAGATACGCAGTATTTT; cdr3_aa: CASSPVGSGGSTDTQYF
v_call: TRBV6-1; d_call: NA; j_call: TRBJ2-7; clone_size: NA; cdr3_length: 14; cdr3_nt: TGTGCCAGCAGAAGCCGGGACGGAATCTACGAGCAGTACTTC; cdr3_aa: CASRSRDGIYEQYF
v_call: TRBV12-3/TRBV12-4; d_call: TRBD1; j_call: TRBJ2-7; clone_size: NA; cdr3_length: 16; cdr3_nt: TGTGCCAGCAGTTCCCGACAGGGTTTATCGTTCTACGAGCAGTACTTC; cdr3_aa: CASSSRQGLSFYEQYF
v_call: TRBV6-1; d_call: NA; j_call: TRBJ2-2; clone_size: NA; cdr3_length: 11; cdr3_nt: TGTGCCAGCAAGCCCCCCGGGGAGCTGTTTTTT; cdr3_aa: CASKPPGELFF
v_call: TRBV20-1; d_call: NA; j_call: TRBJ1-1; clone_size: NA; cdr3_length: 13; cdr3_nt: TGCAGTGCAAATGACAGGCTGAACACTGAAGCTTTCTTT; cdr3_aa: CSANDRLNTEAFF
v_call: TRBV5-1; d_call: TRBD2; j_call: TRBJ2-1; clone_size: few; cdr3_length: 15; cdr3_nt: TGCGCCAGCAGCTTGCAGCGGGGGACCTGGAATGAGCAGTTCTTC; cdr3_aa: CASSLQRGTWNEQFF
v_call: TRBV18; d_call: TRBD1; j_call: TRBJ2-7; clone_size: NA; cdr3_length: 14; cdr3_nt: TGTGCCAGCTCTCTAGGGACAGGGGTTGACGAGCAGTACTTC; cdr3_aa: CASSLGTGVDEQYF
v_call: TRBV7-9; d_call: NA; j_call: TRBJ2-5; clone_size: few; cdr3_length: 15; cdr3_nt: TGTGCCAGCAGCTTAAGGGCTACTCTCCAAGAGACCCAGTACTTC; cdr3_aa: CASSLRATLQETQYF
v_call: TRBV29-1; d_call: NA; j_call: TRBJ2-1; clone_size: few; cdr3_length: 13; cdr3_nt: TGCAGCGTTGGTCTCAGGGGACGGGATGAGCAGTTCTTC; cdr3_aa: CSVGLRGRDEQFF
v_call: TRBV3-1; d_call: NA; j_call: TRBJ1-2; clone_size: few; cdr3_length: 18; cdr3_nt: TGTGCCAGCAGCCCGACCCGGGGCCTATCCCGAAGAAACTATGGCTACACCTTC; cdr3_aa: CASSPTRGLSRRNYGYTF
v_call: TRBV2; d_call: NA; j_call: TRBJ1-2; clone_size: NA; cdr3_length: 17; cdr3_nt: TGTGCCAGCAGTGACCTCAAACCAGGGGACGGATCGGATGGCTACACCTTC; cdr3_aa: CASSDLKPGDGSDGYTF
v_call: TRBV7-9; d_call: NA; j_call: TRBJ1-1; clone_size: NA; cdr3_length: 15; cdr3_nt: TGTGCCAGCAGCTCTCGACAGATAATGAACACTGAAGCTTTCTTT; cdr3_aa: CASSSRQIMNTEAFF
v_call: TRBV19; d_call: NA; j_call: TRBJ2-2; clone_size: NA; cdr3_length: 15; cdr3_nt: TGTGCCAGTAGTACGGGGGAGGTTAACACCGGGGAGCTGTTTTTT; cdr3_aa: CASSTGEVNTGELFF
v_call: TRBV12-3/TRBV12-4; d_call: NA; j_call: TRBJ1-2; clone_size: NA; cdr3_length: 15; cdr3_nt: TGTGCCAGCAGTTTAAGGTGGGCAGGGAACTATGGCTACACCTTC; cdr3_aa: CASSLRWAGNYGYTF
v_call: TRBV12-3/TRBV12-4; d_call: TRBD2; j_call: TRBJ2-3; clone_size: NA; cdr3_length: 15; cdr3_nt: TGTGCCAGCAGTTTTGCGGGGGGGGCAAAAGATACGCAGTATTTT; cdr3_aa: CASSFAGGAKDTQYF
v_call: TRBV28; d_call: NA; j_call: TRBJ2-2; clone_size: few; cdr3_length: 14; cdr3_nt: TGTGCCAGCAGACCCCAGGGATCGGCCGGGGAGCTGTTTTTT; cdr3_aa: CASRPQGSAGELFF
v_call: TRBV10-3; d_call: NA; j_call: TRBJ2-6; clone_size: many; cdr3_length: 13; cdr3_nt: TGTGCCATCAGCCCGACACTGGCCAACGTCCTGACTTTC; cdr3_aa: CAISPTLANVLTF
v_call: TRBV12-3/TRBV12-4; d_call: TRBD1; j_call: TRBJ1-1; clone_size: many; cdr3_length: 14; cdr3_nt: TGTGCCAGCAGTTGGGGACAGTTGAACACTGAAGCTTTCTTT; cdr3_aa: CASSWGQLNTEAFF
v_call: TRBV9; d_call: NA; j_call: TRBJ2-5; clone_size: NA; cdr3_length: 15; cdr3_nt: TGTGCCAGCAGCGAAGGGTCTACGAGGGCAGAGACCCAGTACTTC; cdr3_aa: CASSEGSTRAETQYF
v_call: TRBV5-1; d_call: TRBD2; j_call: TRBJ2-1; clone_size: many; cdr3_length: 14; cdr3_nt: TGCGCCAGCAGCCGGACTAGCGGTTACAATGAGCAGTTCTTC; cdr3_aa: CASSRTSGYNEQFF
v_call: TRBV6-2/TRBV6-3; d_call: TRBD1; j_call: TRBJ1-2; clone_size: NA; cdr3_length: 13; cdr3_nt: TGTGCCAGCAGTTCGACAGGGAAGTATGGCTACACCTTC; cdr3_aa: CASSSTGKYGYTF
v_call: TRBV5-1; d_call: TRBD2; j_call: TRBJ2-2; clone_size: many; cdr3_length: 13; cdr3_nt: TGCGCCAGCAGCTTCCCAGCGGGAGGGGAGCTGTTTTTT; cdr3_aa: CASSFPAGGELFF
v_call: TRBV20-1; d_call: TRBD1; j_call: TRBJ1-3; clone_size: NA; cdr3_length: 15; cdr3_nt: TGCAGTACTAACCTTCGGACAGGGACTGGAAACACCATATATTTT; cdr3_aa: CSTNLRTGTGNTIYF
v_call: TRBV6-2/TRBV6-3; d_call: NA; j_call: TRBJ1-5; clone_size: NA; cdr3_length: 16; cdr3_nt: TGTGCCAGCAGCCGGGGACACCAATATAGCAATCAGCCCCAGCATTTT; cdr3_aa: CASSRGHQYSNQPQHF
v_call: TRBV19; d_call: TRBD2; j_call: TRBJ2-3; clone_size: few; cdr3_length: 15; cdr3_nt: TGTGCCAGTAGTATGGGACTAGCGGGAGCAGATACGCAGTATTTT; cdr3_aa: CASSMGLAGADTQYF
v_call: TRBV27; d_call: NA; j_call: TRBJ1-2; clone_size: few; cdr3_length: 12; cdr3_nt: TGTGCCAGCTCGAGACGGGGCTATGGCTACACCTTC; cdr3_aa: CASSRRGYGYTF
v_call: TRBV4-1; d_call: NA; j_call: TRBJ1-2; clone_size: many; cdr3_length: 16; cdr3_nt: TGCGCCAGCAGCCAAGAACGGGGGGCGCATAACTATGGCTACACCTTC; cdr3_aa: CASSQERGAHNYGYTF
v_call: TRBV9; d_call: NA; j_call: TRBJ2-1; clone_size: NA; cdr3_length: 16; cdr3_nt: TGTGCCAGCAGCGTAGAGGGGAGGAGCTCCTACAATGAGCAGTTCTTC; cdr3_aa: CASSVEGRSSYNEQFF
v_call: TRBV19; d_call: TRBD2; j_call: TRBJ2-1; clone_size: NA; cdr3_length: 15; cdr3_nt: TGTGCCAGTAGTATGGGGCTAGCGGGACTCAATGAGCAGTTCTTC; cdr3_aa: CASSMGLAGLNEQFF
v_call: TRBV15; d_call: NA; j_call: TRBJ2-4; clone_size: few; cdr3_length: 12; cdr3_nt: TGTGCCACCAGCAGAGATACGGGGAGAGAGTACTTC; cdr3_aa: CATSRDTGREYF
v_call: TRBV27; d_call: TRBD1; j_call: TRBJ1-2; clone_size: few; cdr3_length: 15; cdr3_nt: TGTGCCAGCAGTTTAGGGCAGGGGGCCGGCTATGGCTACACCTTC; cdr3_aa: CASSLGQGAGYGYTF
v_call: TRBV12-3/TRBV12-4; d_call: NA; j_call: TRBJ1-3; clone_size: NA; cdr3_length: 15; cdr3_nt: TGTGCCAGCAGTTTCGCGGGGCGCATGGGAAACACCATATATTTT; cdr3_aa: CASSFAGRMGNTIYF
v_call: TRBV3-1; d_call: NA; j_call: TRBJ2-5; clone_size: few; cdr3_length: 15; cdr3_nt: TGTGCCAGCAGCCAAGGCCGCCCAGTCCTCAGGACCCAGTACTTC; cdr3_aa: CASSQGRPVLRTQYF
v_call: TRBV5-1; d_call: TRBD2; j_call: TRBJ2-2; clone_size: few; cdr3_length: 16; cdr3_nt: TGCGCCAGCAGTTATCTAGCGGGGTCGAACACCGGGGAGCTGTTTTTT; cdr3_aa: CASSYLAGSNTGELFF
v_call: TRBV20-1; d_call: NA; j_call: TRBJ1-1; clone_size: once; cdr3_length: 16; cdr3_nt: TGCAGTGCTAGAGATTTCGGGAGGGGGATGAACACTGAAGCTTTCTTT; cdr3_aa: CSARDFGRGMNTEAFF
v_call: TRBV11-2; d_call: NA; j_call: TRBJ2-5; clone_size: few; cdr3_length: 17; cdr3_nt: TGTGCCAGCAGCTTAGAAGGGGCCGGGGTAAGGCAAGAGACCCAGTACTTC; cdr3_aa: CASSLEGAGVRQETQYF
v_call: TRBV5-5; d_call: NA; j_call: TRBJ2-3; clone_size: few; cdr3_length: 14; cdr3_nt: TGTGCCAGCATTCAAGGAGGGGGGGCAGATACGCAGTATTTT; cdr3_aa: CASIQGGGADTQYF
v_call: TRBV6-5; d_call: NA; j_call: TRBJ1-1; clone_size: few; cdr3_length: 14; cdr3_nt: TGTGCCAGCAGTTATGGGGGTGGGTACACTGAAGCTTTCTTT; cdr3_aa: CASSYGGGYTEAFF
v_call: TRBV27; d_call: TRBD1; j_call: TRBJ2-7; clone_size: few; cdr3_length: 15; cdr3_nt: TGTGCCAGCAGTTCGCGAGGGACAGGCGGGTGGGAGCAGTACTTC; cdr3_aa: CASSSRGTGGWEQYF
v_call: TRBV20-1; d_call: NA; j_call: TRBJ2-1; clone_size: few; cdr3_length: 11; cdr3_nt: TGCAGTGCTAGAGGCGATGGCGAGCAGTTCTTC; cdr3_aa: CSARGDGEQFF